This T cell receptor (beta chain) was sequenced for a study of T cells expressing NK-cell markers. The CDR3 consists of 14 residues. In germline, CDR1 is MDHEN, CDR2 SYDVKM. Reanalyzing the 5' RACE reads, TCRdb keeps one entry per CDR3 protein, without DNA. The sample's table shows about 190,000 distinct CDR3 sequences. The J gene is TRBJ1-1, the V gene TRBV28; with no DNA, the TCRdb D assignment of TRBD1 cannot be verified. The sequence came from a man aged 18 to 69 in good health. The sample consisted of blood T cells: a sorted CD56 or NKG2C T cell subset, CD4+ or CD8+ T cells, or bulk PBMC T cells (not recorded which). CDR3 protein: CASSIETGVTEAFF.